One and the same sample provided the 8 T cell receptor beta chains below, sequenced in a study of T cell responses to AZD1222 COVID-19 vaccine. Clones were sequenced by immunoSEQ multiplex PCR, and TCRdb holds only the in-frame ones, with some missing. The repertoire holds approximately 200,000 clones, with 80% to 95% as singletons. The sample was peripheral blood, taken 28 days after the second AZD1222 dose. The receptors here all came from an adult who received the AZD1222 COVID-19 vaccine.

CDR3 amino acids: CASRPGQGAADTQYF. CDR3 sequence (DNA): TGTGCCAGCAGGCCGGGACAGGGGGCAGCAGATACGCAGTATTTT. This chain links TRBV2 with TRBJ2-3; 12 bases map to TRBD1. CDR3 length: 15 residues. Trimming cost V 6 bases and J 4 bases; bases outside gene matches: 5. From germline, CDR1 is SNHLY and CDR2 FYNNEI.

The CDR3 coding sequence is TGTGCCAGCACCAATCGAGACGGCTGGGAATACCAAGAGACCCAGTACTTC. Its translation is CASTNRDGWEYQETQYF. The gene calls are TRBV28 and TRBJ2-5; D uncertain. This CDR3 spans 17 amino acids. Germline V gene sequence: CDR1 MDHEN, CDR2 SYDVKM. V dropped 7 bases and J dropped 0 bases, with 21 bases sitting between them.

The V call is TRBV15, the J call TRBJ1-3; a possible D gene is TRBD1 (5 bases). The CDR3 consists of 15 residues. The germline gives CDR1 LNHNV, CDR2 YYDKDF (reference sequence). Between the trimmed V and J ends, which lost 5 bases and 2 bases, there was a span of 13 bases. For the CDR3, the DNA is TGTGCCACCAGCGCAAGGGGCCTCACTGGAAACACCATATATTTT. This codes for CATSARGLTGNTIYF. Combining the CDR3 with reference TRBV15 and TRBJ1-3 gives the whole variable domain DAMVIQNPRYQVTQFGKPVTLSCSQTLNHNVMYWYQQKSSQAPKLLFHYYDKDFNNEADTPDNFQSRRPNTSFCFLDIRSPGLGDTAMYLCATSARGLTGNTIYFGEGSWLTVV.

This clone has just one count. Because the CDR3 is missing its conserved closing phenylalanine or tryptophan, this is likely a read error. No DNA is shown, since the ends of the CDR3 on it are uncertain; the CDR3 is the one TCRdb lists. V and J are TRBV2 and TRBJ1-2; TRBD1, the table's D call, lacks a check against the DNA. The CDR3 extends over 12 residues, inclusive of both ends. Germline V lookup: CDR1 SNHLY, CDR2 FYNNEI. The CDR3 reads CASSKGDRGTLP.

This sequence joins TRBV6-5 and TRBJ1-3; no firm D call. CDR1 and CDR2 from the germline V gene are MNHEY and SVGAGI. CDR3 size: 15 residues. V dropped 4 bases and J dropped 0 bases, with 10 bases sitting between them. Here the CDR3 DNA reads TGTGCCAGCAGTTCCCCCTGGTACTCTGGAAACACCATATATTTT. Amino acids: CASSSPWYSGNTIYF.

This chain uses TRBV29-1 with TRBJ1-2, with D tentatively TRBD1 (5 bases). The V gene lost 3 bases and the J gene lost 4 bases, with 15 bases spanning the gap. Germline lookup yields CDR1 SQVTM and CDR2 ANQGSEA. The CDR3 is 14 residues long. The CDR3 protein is CSVEFTGRSYGYTF. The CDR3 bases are TGCAGCGTTGAGTTTACGGGGCGGAGCTATGGCTACACCTTC.

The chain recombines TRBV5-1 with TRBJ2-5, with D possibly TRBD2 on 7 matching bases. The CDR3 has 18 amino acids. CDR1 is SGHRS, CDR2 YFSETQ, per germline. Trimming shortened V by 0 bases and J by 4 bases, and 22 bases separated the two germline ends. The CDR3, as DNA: TGCGCCAGCAGCTTGGGCCCGACACTAGCGAGGGGGGGAGAGACCCAGTACTTC. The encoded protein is CASSLGPTLARGGETQYF.

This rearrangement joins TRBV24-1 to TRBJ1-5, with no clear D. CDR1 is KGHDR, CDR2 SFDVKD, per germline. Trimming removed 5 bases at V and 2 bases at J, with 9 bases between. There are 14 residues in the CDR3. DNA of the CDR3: TGTGCCACCAGTGCTTCAGGAGGCAATCAGCCCCAGCATTTT. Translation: CATSASGGNQPQHF.